The clone carrying this TCR beta chain was counted at least ten times. The CDR3 runs 14 residues. Germline V CDR1 and CDR2: MGHRA, YSYEKL. The V end lost 0 bases, the J end lost 9 bases, and 9 bases lay between the germline ends. Via MiXCR, TCRdb re-called the 5' RACE reads, giving one row per CDR3 protein. Here the sample spans more than 40,000 distinct CDR3 sequences, just over 3% being singletons. This record comes from a study of neurological immune-mediated disorders. V gene TRBV4-1 combines with J gene TRBJ1-6; D is uncertain. The origin of this receptor is a woman aged 45-60 years with multiple sclerosis. Input material: PBMCs. The CDR3 nucleotides read TGCGCCAGCAGCCAAGAGAGGAACGGTTCACCCCTCCACTTT. This gives the protein CASSQERNGSPLHF.